The source of this T cell receptor beta chain is a study of T cell responses to AZD1222 COVID-19 vaccine. Profiled with immunoSEQ multiplex PCR; TCRdb holds only in-frame clones, not every one. This table holds about 150,000 clones, approximately 90% found once. Study-wide results and limits: Baseline antibody screening turned up just a handful of seropositive AZD1222 recipients.

Germline CDR1 reads MNHNY; CDR2 reads SVGAGI (reference sequence). This CDR3 contains 15 residues. With 2 bases clipped from V and 5 bases from J, the junction kept 5 bases outside the gene matches. Concerning this clone: Its antigen is currently unknown.

Sequencing used peripheral blood, obtained on day 0 of AZD1222 vaccination. The V and J genes are TRBV6-6 and TRBJ1-1, with 10 bases fitting TRBD1. This TCR derives from an adult in good health. This CDR3 is CASSYRTGGETEAFF. CDR3 nucleotide sequence: TGTGCCAGCAGTTACCGGACAGGGGGGGAAACTGAAGCTTTCTTT.